This TCR beta chain appears in the sequencing data of a study of preoperative IRX-2 immunotherapy in early breast cancer. The treatment denotes: preoperative locoregional IRX-2 cytokine immunotherapy. The data were produced by immunoSEQ multiplex PCR, yet TCRdb's version contains in-frame clones alone and is incomplete. The data show more than 20,000 clones, with more than 80% seen just once and over 1% held by the top ten. Trimming at V came to 0 bases and at J to 4 bases, leaving 2 bases not matched to a gene. The CDR3 is 15 amino acids. Germline V lookup: CDR1 LNHNV, CDR2 YYDKDF (reference sequence).

This clonotype was sampled from a human donor with breast cancer. The V and J genes are TRBV15 and TRBJ1-3; 8 bases fit TRBD1. Here the sequenced sample was lymph node tissue, taken after IRX-2 immunotherapy. The CDR3 sequence: CATSRERTGGNTIYF. The CDR3 DNA sequence: TGTGCCACCAGCAGAGAGAGGACAGGGGGAAACACCATATATTTT.